This T cell receptor beta chain is from a study of T cell repertoires in cytomegalovirus infection (dated by TCRdb to about 2019). Broadly, across the study: Peptide stimulations targeted recently identified HLA-C-restricted CMV epitopes, whose presentation resists viral immunomodulation, together with well-studied HLA-B-restricted epitopes. Because public TCR beta signatures pointed to carriage of CMV infection together with the matching HLA type, the HLA type of each donor mattered for the analysis.

For sequencing, an Illumina HiSeq 1500 was employed. TCRdb ran its own pipeline on the public reads, namely fastp trimming at Q25 and MiXCR clone calling, and kept in-frame beta chains. Each CDR3 protein gets just one entry, which takes the most common genes and DNA from the rows behind it. The sample table contains about 770,000 distinct CDR3 sequences; only one count was recorded for about 28% of them. The ten largest clones add up to around 13% of the sample. This specimen's treatment or condition label, per the study, means: in vitro stimulation with specific CMV peptide epitopes to enrich CMV-specific T cells. This clonotype has ten or more counts. The antigen this receptor binds is unknown. Base qualities are not recorded, but no much larger clone differs from it by a single base. The study at large found these results: In both this cohort and an independent cohort of several hundred donors, the cumulative frequency of public TCR beta family members distinguished carriers of CMV infection plus the relevant HLA type. The ex vivo response was dominated by HLA-C-restricted CMV-specific TCR beta clonotypes, which also provided the single most frequent clonotype in two of eight donors.

Reading the germline V gene gives CDR1 SGHTA and CDR2 FQGNSA. The germline V end is reduced by 2 bases and the J end by 0 bases; junction bases left unmatched: 9. There are 17 amino acids in the CDR3, from cysteine to valine inclusive. The entry retains the CDR3 DNA only, 51 bases that are in frame from base 1. The chain uses TRBV7-2 and TRBJ2-7; a stretch of 8 junction bases matches TRBD1. Specimen: cultured CD8+ T cells from PBMCs, collected from culture after CMV antigen stimulation. The source of this sequence is a human donor in good health (CMV status not recorded). Some clones in this sample may be carry-over from other donors' samples. The sequenced DNA is TGTGCCAGCAGCTTATTAGGACAGGGTGGAAGCTCCTACGAGCAGTACGTC. It encodes CASSLLGQGGSSYEQYV.